This record looks at one T cell receptor (beta chain) sequence and its context. The antigen remains undetermined. This CDR3 has 16 amino acids. TCRdb keeps only in-frame clones here, not all; method: immunoSEQ multiplex PCR. In the table there are some 83,000 clones, about 81% of which are singletons. The data are from a study of OX40 agonist ivuxolimab in advanced cancers. Study as a whole: Every 2 weeks, ivuxolimab was infused into the patients intravenously at between 0.01 and 10 mg/kg. Partial responses occurred in Three dose-escalation patients, one with hepatocellular carcinoma and two with cutaneous melanoma.

Findings and caveats of the study: At 0.1 to 3.0 mg/kg and by week 6, CD4+ and CD8+ T cells in the blood had expanded clonally. More expanded clones were seen, on average, in CD8+ T cells than in CD4+.

This receptor was taken from an adult with an advanced solid tumor such as melanoma, head and neck, liver or kidney cancer. This sample comprised CD4+ or CD8+ T cells sorted from blood, obtained in a trial of the OX40 agonist ivuxolimab. V and J are TRBV1 and TRBJ2-5; the D segment call TRBD2 is taken from the table without a DNA check. TRBV1 represents a pseudogene. CDR3 sequence: CTSSPTSGGAVETQYF. The CDR3 DNA is TGCACCAGCAGCCCGACTAGCGGGGGGGCCGTAGAGACCCAGTACTTC.